The 12 T cell receptor beta chains below come from one sample, sequenced in a study of cytomegalovirus exposure and HLA in healthy donors. This PCR relied on a set of 60 Vbeta primers and 13 Jbeta primers. The protocol was immunoSEQ multiplex PCR, while the TCRdb copy is restricted to in-frame clones and leaves out a portion. The sample shows approximately 180,000 clones, around 83% of them seen only once. Sequencing used PBMCs. Receptor source: a woman between 40 and 50 years old in good health and CMV-seronegative.

This clone showed up just once. The genes are TRBV4-3 and TRBJ2-3; TRBD2 aligns across 12 bases. The V gene's germline CDR1 is LGHNA and CDR2 YSLEER. V dropped 5 bases and J dropped 4; count of bases not matched to a gene: 7. The CDR3 runs to 16 residues. The CDR3 DNA reads TGCGCCAGCAGCTTGACTAGCGGGAGCAGCCCAGATACGCAGTATTTT. Translation: CASSLTSGSSPDTQYF.

The gene calls are TRBV18 and TRBJ1-2, with 8 nucleotides matching TRBD1. Trimming removed 3 bases from V and 4 bases from J; junction bases left unmatched: 7. Looked up from germline, CDR1 is KGHSH and CDR2 is LQKENI. There are 15 residues in the CDR3. The CDR3 sequence: CASSPPRGPGYGYTF. CDR3 nucleotides: TGTGCCAGCTCACCCCCCAGGGGGCCTGGCTATGGCTACACCTTC.

V is TRBV27 and J is TRBJ1-1; the D gene is possibly TRBD1 (6 bases). V lost 5 bases, J lost 7 bases, and 20 bases lay in between. The CDR3 runs to 15 residues. CDR1 and CDR2 (germline): MNHEY, SMNVEV (reference sequence). CDR3: CASSANRVIGNEAFF. The CDR3 DNA is TGTGCCAGCAGTGCTAACAGGGTGATCGGAAATGAAGCTTTCTTT.

V and J are TRBV11-2 and TRBJ2-7; 7 bases are shared with TRBD2. The V gene's germline CDR1 is SGHAT and CDR2 FQNNGV. The CDR3 has 14 amino acids. Trimming took 5 bases from V and 1 from J; bases not matched to a gene: 5. CDR3 bases: TGTGCCAGCAGCCGAGGGACTACGTCCTACGAGCAGTACTTC. Amino acids: CASSRGTTSYEQYF.

In its sample, this clone was seen a few times. The chain couples TRBV5-1 to TRBJ2-2; 7 nucleotides agree with TRBD1. The CDR3 has 16 residues. V lost 1 base to trimming and J lost 4 bases; unmatched junction nucleotides: 7. Germline V gives CDR1 SGHRS, CDR2 YFSETQ. The CDR3 sequence is CASSLFEGAGTGELFF. Written as DNA, the CDR3 is TGCGCCAGCAGCTTGTTTGAGGGGGCCGGCACCGGGGAGCTGTTTTTT.

The V gene is TRBV7-2, the J gene TRBJ2-1; 10 bases line up with TRBD2. Germline trimming cut 7 bases from V and 1 base from J; bases unmatched to any gene: 7. The germline V gene encodes CDR1 SGHTA and CDR2 FQGNSA. The CDR3 loop spans 16 amino acids. The CDR3 sequence is CASTVQAGGSYNEQFF. CDR3 nucleotides: TGTGCCAGCACGGTGCAAGCGGGAGGGTCCTACAATGAGCAGTTCTTC.

The gene calls are TRBV5-1 and TRBJ2-5; D remains unclear. V lost 6 bases to trimming and J lost 5 bases, with 17 bases between them. The CDR3 covers 14 residues. The germline gives CDR1 SGHRS, CDR2 YFSETQ. The CDR3 DNA follows: TGCGCCAGCACCCCTGAATTGGAGTCGGAGACCCAGTACTTC. This encodes CASTPELESETQYF.

J is TRBJ1-5 and V is TRBV15; no clear D. Germline V CDR1 and CDR2: LNHNV, YYDKDF (reference sequence). V was trimmed by 0 bases and J by 3 bases, leaving 6 bases between them. The CDR3 runs 14 residues. The CDR3, as DNA: TGTGCCACCAGCAGAGATTATCCCAATCAGCCCCAGCATTTT. This encodes CATSRDYPNQPQHF.

The chain has TRBV7-2 and TRBJ2-1; 8 bases fit TRBD2. CDR3 length equals 13 residues. Germline CDR1 SGHTA, CDR2 FQGNSA. V lost 2 bases, J lost 9 bases, and 3 bases stayed unmatched. The CDR3 loop reads CASSLSTSGEQFF. The CDR3 nucleotides are TGTGCCAGCAGCTTAAGCACTAGCGGTGAGCAGTTCTTC.

V usage is TRBV4-2 and J usage is TRBJ1-5; tentatively, D is TRBD1 (5 bases). This CDR3 has 14 amino acids. CDR1 and CDR2 (germline): LGHNA, YNFKEQ. Deletions cut 1 base from V and 5 bases from J, with 9 bases between. The CDR3 loop reads CASSQATAYQPQHF. The CDR3 DNA reads as TGTGCCAGCAGCCAAGCGACAGCGTATCAGCCCCAGCATTTT.

The chain links TRBV9 to TRBJ1-6; 7 bases line up with TRBD1. The junction had 11 bases not matched to a gene; V was cut back by 4 bases and J by 10 bases. Germline-derived CDR1 and CDR2 are SGDLS and YYNGEE. This CDR3 spans 15 amino acids. The CDR3 protein is CASSLTQGGQSPLHF. In nucleotides, the CDR3 is TGTGCCAGCAGCCTCACGCAGGGGGGCCAATCACCCCTCCACTTT.

The rearrangement uses TRBV18 and TRBJ1-2; a weak D match, TRBD1 (6 bases). Trimming stripped 6 bases from V and 2 bases from J, with 10 bases between. This CDR3 region has 13 residues. Looked up from germline, CDR1 is KGHSH and CDR2 is LQKENI. CDR3 nucleotide sequence: TGTGCCAGCTCTGTCGACAGGAACTATGGCTACACCTTC. It is translated as CASSVDRNYGYTF. Looking up the rest from reference TRBV18 and TRBJ1-2 gives the full variable domain: NAGVMQNPRHLVRRRGQEARLRCSPMKGHSHVYWYRQLPEEGLKFMVYLQKENIIDESGMPKERFSAEFPKEGPSILRIQQVVRGDSAAYFCASSVDRNYGYTFGSGTRLTVV.